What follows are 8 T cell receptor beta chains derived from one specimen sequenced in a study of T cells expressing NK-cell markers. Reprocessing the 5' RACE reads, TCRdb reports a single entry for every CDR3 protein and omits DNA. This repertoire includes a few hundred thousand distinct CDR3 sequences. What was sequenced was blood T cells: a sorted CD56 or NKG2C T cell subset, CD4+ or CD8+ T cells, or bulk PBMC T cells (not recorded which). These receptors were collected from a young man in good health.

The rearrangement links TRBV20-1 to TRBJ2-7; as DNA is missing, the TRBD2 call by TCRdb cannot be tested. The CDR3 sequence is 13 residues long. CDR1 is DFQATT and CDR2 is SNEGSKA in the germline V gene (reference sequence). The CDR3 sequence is CSARTRGWPEQYF.

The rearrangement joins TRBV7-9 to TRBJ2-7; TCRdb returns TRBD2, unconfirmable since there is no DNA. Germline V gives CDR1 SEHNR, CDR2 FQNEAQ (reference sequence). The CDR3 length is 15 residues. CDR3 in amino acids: CASSLGASGNDWQYF.

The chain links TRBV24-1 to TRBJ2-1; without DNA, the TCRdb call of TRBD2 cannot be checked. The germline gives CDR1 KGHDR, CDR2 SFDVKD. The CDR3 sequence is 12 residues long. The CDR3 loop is CATSDELAEQFF.

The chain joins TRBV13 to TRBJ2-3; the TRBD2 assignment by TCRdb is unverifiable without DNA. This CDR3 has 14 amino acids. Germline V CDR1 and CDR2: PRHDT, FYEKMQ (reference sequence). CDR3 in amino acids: CASSHRTSVDTQYF.

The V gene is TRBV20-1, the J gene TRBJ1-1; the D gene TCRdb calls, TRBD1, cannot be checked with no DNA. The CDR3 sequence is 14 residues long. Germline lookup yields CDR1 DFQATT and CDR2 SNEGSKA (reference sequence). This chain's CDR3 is CSATEGRMNTEAFF.

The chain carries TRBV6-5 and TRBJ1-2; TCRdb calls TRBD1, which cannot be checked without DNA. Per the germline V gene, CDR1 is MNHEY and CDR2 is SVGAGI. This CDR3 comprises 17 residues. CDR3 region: CASSYTPDRANLYGYTF.

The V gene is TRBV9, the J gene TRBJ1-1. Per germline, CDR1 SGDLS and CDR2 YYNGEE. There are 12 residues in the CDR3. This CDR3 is CASSAGGTEAFF.

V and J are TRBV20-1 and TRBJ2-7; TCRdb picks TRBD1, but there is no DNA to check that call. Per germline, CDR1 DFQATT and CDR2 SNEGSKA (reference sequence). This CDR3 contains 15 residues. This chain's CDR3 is CSASDRDRGLGEQYF.